This T cell receptor (beta chain) was documented in a study of T cells in Graves' hyperthyroidism and ophthalmopathy. Amplified TCR beta CDR3 regions came from RNA transcripts. A set of HTBI primers served as the primers for a first-round RT-PCR of the TCR CDR3. Using its own MiXCR run on the multiplex PCR reads, TCRdb lists one record per CDR3 protein. The sample lists about 840,000 distinct CDR3 sequences, over 35% occurring once. Trimming removed 5 bases at V and 1 base at J, with 9 bases between. This CDR3 has 13 residues. In germline, CDR1 is SGHRS, CDR2 YFSETQ. Source material: blood. The source of this sequence is a man between 18 and 35 years old with Graves' hyperthyroidism. This chain joins TRBV5-1 and TRBJ2-5; D gene uncertain. Here the CDR3 reads CASRVAIQETQYF. CDR3 nucleotide sequence: TGCGCCAGCAGGGTCGCCATCCAAGAGACCCAGTACTTC.